This is a list of T cell receptor beta chains from one sample in a study of shared clonotypes between healthy human individuals. Produced via immunoSEQ multiplex PCR; TCRdb's table is partial and in-frame only. The data hold nearly 2 million clones, with less than 95% observed a single time. Material: naive CD8+ T cells sorted from blood. The receptors originated from a man aged 18 to 29 in good health. CDR3s include the opening cysteine and the closing phenylalanine or tryptophan. D genes are given only for firm matches.

J,D,V,CDR3,DNA
TRBJ1-1,TRBD1,TRBV13,CASSLGAGGLNTEAFF,TGTGCCAGCAGCTTAGGGGCAGGGGGACTGAACACTGAAGCTTTCTTT
TRBJ1-2,.,TRBV7-8,CASSSKTEEDYGYTF,TGTGCCAGCAGCTCCAAGACAGAAGAGGACTATGGCTACACCTTC
TRBJ1-4,.,TRBV27,CASSLLGTNEKLFF,TGTGCCAGCAGTTTACTCGGGACTAATGAAAAACTGTTTTTT
TRBJ2-1,.,TRBV11-3,CASSPGTLGEQFF,TGTGCCAGCAGCCCCGGGACCCTGGGTGAGCAGTTCTTC
TRBJ2-1,TRBD2,TRBV7-9,CASSLSLAGGPHNEQFF,TGTGCCAGCAGCTTAAGTCTAGCGGGAGGGCCCCACAATGAGCAGTTCTTC
TRBJ1-1,TRBD1,TRBV4-1,CASSQRQGMNTEAFF,TGCGCCAGCAGCCAGCGACAGGGGATGAACACTGAAGCTTTCTTT
TRBJ2-7,.,TRBV28,CASSPSLSLEQYF,TGTGCCAGCAGTCCGTCATTAAGCCTCGAGCAGTACTTC
TRBJ1-6,TRBD1,TRBV2,CASSVSRDRGSPLHF,TGTGCCAGCAGTGTGTCCCGGGACAGGGGTTCACCCCTCCACTTT
TRBJ1-2,.,TRBV28,CASRPGAGYGYTF,TGTGCCAGCCGCCCGGGGGCCGGCTATGGCTACACCTTC
TRBJ2-1,TRBD2,TRBV7-9,CASSLVGTSSHNEQFF,TGTGCCAGCAGCTTAGTGGGGACTAGCTCCCACAATGAGCAGTTCTTC
TRBJ2-1,.,TRBV10-3,CARQKQFF,TGTGCCAGACAAAAGCAGTTCTTC
TRBJ2-3,TRBD1,TRBV4-1,CASSQEWDSRDTQYF,TGCGCCAGCAGCCAAGAGTGGGACAGTAGGGATACGCAGTATTTT
TRBJ1-1,.,TRBV5-6,CASSLAGSDAFF,TGTGCCAGCAGCTTGGCGGGATCCGATGCTTTCTTT